Given below is one T cell receptor (beta chain) in context. This could be a read error, since a much larger clone is one nucleotide away. RNA was extracted from bulk tissue without any cell sorting. The CDR3 extends over 15 amino acids. CDR1 SGHRS and CDR2 YFSETQ come from the germline V gene. The V and J ends lost 0 bases and 6 bases respectively, with 12 bases between them. These data come from a study of tumor and adjacent non-tumor tissue in lung cancer. TCRbeta libraries were built with three rounds of nested PCR, modified from ARM-PCR. TCRdb recomputed calls from the multiplex PCR reads with MiXCR, one row per CDR3 protein. Among some 99,000 distinct CDR3 sequences listed, around 75% were seen once.

The sequence derives from a woman aged 55 to 70 with non-small cell lung cancer. This chain joins TRBV5-1 and TRBJ2-2, with D unresolved. Specimen: lung tumor tissue. The CDR3 DNA follows: TGCGCCAGCAGCTTGGCACATGGGGTGGCCGGGGAGCTGTTTTTT. The encoded protein is CASSLAHGVAGELFF.